This T cell receptor beta chain was recovered during a study of cytomegalovirus exposure and HLA in healthy donors. Study-level findings and limits: In a later analysis, productive TCRs from donors in an Asian-associated ancestry cluster reportedly carried fewer N-insertions than the cohort mean. In a later analysis, a missense DCLRE1C variant was linked to TCR beta V- and J-gene trimming. More clonal expansion characterized HLA-associated TCR beta chains than equally common others in a later analysis. V segments that were indistinguishable, TRBV6-2 and TRBV6-3 among them, were omitted from analysis.

The CDR3 loop spans 16 amino acids. Trimming at V came to 2 bases and at J to 3 bases, leaving 10 bases not matched to a gene. Germline CDR1 is LGHNA and CDR2 is YSLEER. The PCR contained 60 Vbeta and 13 Jbeta primers. TCRdb's copy holds only in-frame clones and misses some; the assay was immunoSEQ multiplex PCR. The sample includes around 120,000 clones, 80% of them seen just once. This clone was seen only once. Its specificity is not known. The V and J genes are TRBV4-3 and TRBJ2-7; 7 nucleotides line up with TRBD1. The receptor comes from a woman in her 40s in good health and CMV-seronegative. The sample consisted of PBMCs. CDR3: CASSQRLGQGVYEQYF. In DNA form, the CDR3 reads TGCGCCAGCAGCCAACGCCTGGGCCAGGGGGTCTACGAGCAGTACTTC.